This T cell receptor beta chain was obtained from a study of response to subunit inactivated influenza vaccine (dated by TCRdb to between 2017 and 2018). About the study as a whole: Deep quantitative profiling of the T cell receptor repertoire was used in the study to follow responses to a trivalent subunit inactivated influenza vaccine. Paper-wide results and their limitations: It was suggested by the authors that each seasonal influenza vaccination may recruit only a limited number of new T cells.

Taken with the paper, the label for time point translates to: more than 35 days after influenza vaccine administration. The library was obtained by RT-PCR. Sequencing took place on an Illumina HiSeq 2500. TCRdb handled the public reads itself, with Q25 trimming in fastp and clone calling in MiXCR, and kept productive beta chains. A single entry per CDR3 protein holds the most common genes and DNA from its merged rows. The sample table lists some 480,000 distinct CDR3 sequences, approximately 11% of them with a count of one. The ten largest clones add up to roughly 12% of the sample. V trim: 5 bases; J trim: 8 bases; unmatched bases: 10. From a lookup of the germline V gene, CDR1 and CDR2 are MDHEN and SYDVKM. The CDR3 sequence holds 15 residues, the cysteine and phenylalanine included. This entry keeps only the CDR3 DNA: 45 bases, framed from base 1. This clonotype was counted between two and nine times. Its antigen has not been determined. Base qualities are not at hand, and no much larger clone is one base apart.

The receptor was isolated from a man in his fifties who received an inactivated influenza vaccine. Donor details come from another sample of the same person, matched by shared clones. The source material was PBMCs from blood, sampled roughly 45 days after vaccination. Recombination joined TRBV28 with TRBJ2-1, with TRBD2 matching 9 junction bases. The sequence in DNA is TGTGCCAGCAGTCGCGGGGGGGCCGGGGCATATGAGCAGTTCTTC. It translates as CASSRGGAGAYEQFF.